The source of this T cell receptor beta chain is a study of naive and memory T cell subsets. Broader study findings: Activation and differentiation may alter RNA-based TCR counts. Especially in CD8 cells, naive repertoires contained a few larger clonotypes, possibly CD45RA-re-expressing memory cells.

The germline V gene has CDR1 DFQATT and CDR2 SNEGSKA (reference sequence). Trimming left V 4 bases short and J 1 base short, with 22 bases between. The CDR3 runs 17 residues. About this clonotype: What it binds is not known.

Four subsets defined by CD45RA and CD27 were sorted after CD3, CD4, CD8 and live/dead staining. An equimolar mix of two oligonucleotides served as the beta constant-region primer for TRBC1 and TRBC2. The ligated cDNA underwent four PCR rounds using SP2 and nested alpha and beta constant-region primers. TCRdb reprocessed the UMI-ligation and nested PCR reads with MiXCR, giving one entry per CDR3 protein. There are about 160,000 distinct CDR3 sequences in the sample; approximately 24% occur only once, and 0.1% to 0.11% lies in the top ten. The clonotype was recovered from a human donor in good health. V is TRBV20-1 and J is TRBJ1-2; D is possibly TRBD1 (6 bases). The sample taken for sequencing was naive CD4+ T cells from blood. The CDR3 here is CSAKSGAGGTRNYGYTF. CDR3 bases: TGCAGTGCTAAGTCGGGGGCGGGGGGAACTCGTAACTATGGCTACACCTTC.